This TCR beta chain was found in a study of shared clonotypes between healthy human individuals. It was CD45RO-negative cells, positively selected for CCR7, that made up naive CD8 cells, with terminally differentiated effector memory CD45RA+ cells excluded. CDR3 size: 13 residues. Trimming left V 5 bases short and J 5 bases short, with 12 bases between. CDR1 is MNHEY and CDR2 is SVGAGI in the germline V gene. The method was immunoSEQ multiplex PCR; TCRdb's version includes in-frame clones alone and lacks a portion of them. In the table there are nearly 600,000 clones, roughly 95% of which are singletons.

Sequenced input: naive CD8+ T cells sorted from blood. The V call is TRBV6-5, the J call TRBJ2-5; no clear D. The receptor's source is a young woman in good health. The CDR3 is CASSTPLRETQYF. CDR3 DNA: TGTGCCAGCAGTACCCCCCTAAGGGAGACCCAGTACTTC.